This T cell receptor (beta chain) was sequenced in a study of low-dose radiotherapy and immunotherapy resistance in tumors. Looking at the study overall: A total of 6.5 Gy was given to Cohort 1 as 0.5 Gy per fraction every 2 weeks. Aspirin 300 mg was given orally each day for four cycles from cycle 1 day 1.

CDR3 length: 14 residues. Germline V lookup: CDR1 KGHSH, CDR2 LQKENI. V was cut by 4 bases and J by 4 bases, with 10 bases left in between. Covering alpha and beta chains, TRAV- and TRBV-specific primers were used for the first-strand cDNA. With a constant-region primer and a V-primer adapter, TCRs were subjected to about 20 PCR cycles of amplification. TCRdb re-derived calls from the reads in MiXCR, one entry per CDR3 protein. The sample comprises tens of thousands of distinct CDR3 sequences, 9% to 9.5% of which are singletons, and about 1% rests with the top ten. Time point: before trial treatment. It was nivolumab, ipilimumab, aspirin, low-dose cyclophosphamide and low-dose radiotherapy that donors received. This clonotype occurred many times.

The sequence was obtained from a male donor with prostate cancer. This specimen was PBMCs, taken before treatment. The J gene is TRBJ2-2, the V gene TRBV18; D gene uncertain. In DNA, the CDR3 is TGTGCCAGCTCACTCCTGCGGCTCACCGGGGAGCTGTTTTTT. Its protein product is CASSLLRLTGELFF.